The 21 T cell receptor beta chains reported below all come from one sample, sequenced in a study of Graves' ophthalmopathy and Graves' hyperthyroidism (dated by TCRdb to between 2018 and 2020). This sample was sequenced with an Illumina HiSeq 2000. For repertoire sequencing, TCR beta CDR3 regions were amplified from RNA transcripts. The first round was an RT-PCR using HTBI primers with the Qiagen OneStep RT-PCR kit, and this first round was followed by a second-round multiplex PCR, then size selection and purification. In TCRdb, the public reads were trimmed at Q25 with fastp and aligned with MiXCR, with productive beta chains retained. Every CDR3 protein is listed once, alongside the most common genes and DNA of its rows. Present in this sample are roughly 400,000 distinct CDR3 sequences, about 16% of which were seen just once. The top ten clonotypes cover around 1.4% of the sample. The sample taken for sequencing was peripheral blood. These receptors were obtained from a woman aged 18-29 years with Graves' ophthalmopathy. Donor details come from another sample of the same person, matched by shared clones.

This clonotype was detected ten times or more. The chain couples TRBV4-1 to TRBJ1-3; maybe TRBD1 (6 bases). Germline lookup yields CDR1 MGHRA and CDR2 YSYEKL. This CDR3 is 16 amino acids long. With 0 bases removed from V and 4 bases from J, the gap between germline ends came to 13 bases. CDR3 nucleotides: TGCGCCAGCAGCCAAGATCTCGGGGGCTACGGAAACACCATATATTTT. It encodes CASSQDLGGYGNTIYF.

At least ten counts were recorded for this clonotype. Since a much larger clone is just one base distant, this may be a read error. V and J are TRBV12-5 and TRBJ1-1, with D unclear. The CDR3 consists of 15 residues. The germline gives CDR1 LGHNT, CDR2 FRNRAP. CDR3 region: CVSGLSDGRNTEAFF. The CDR3, as DNA: TGTGTTAGTGGGCTATCCGACGGCAGAAACACTGAAGCTTTCTTT.

In its sample, this clonotype was seen many times. The V gene is TRBV30, the J gene TRBJ2-5, with no clear D. Per germline, CDR1 GTSNPN and CDR2 SVGIG (reference sequence). Trimming removed 0 bases from V and 5 bases from J, with 16 bases in between. This CDR3 region has 15 residues. The chain's CDR3 is CAWSVVGSLGETQYF. The CDR3 DNA is TGTGCCTGGAGTGTTGTGGGTTCTTTGGGGGAGACCCAGTACTTC.

This clonotype was observed at least ten times. The chain carries TRBV6-2 or TRBV6-3 and TRBJ1-5; no definite D call. The CDR3 totals 13 residues. Germline V gene lookup returns CDR1 MNHEY and CDR2 SVGEGT. Trimming removed 7 bases at V and 0 bases at J, with 7 bases between. The CDR3 sequence: CASTLYSNQPQHF. The CDR3 DNA reads as TGTGCCAGCACTTTGTATAGCAATCAGCCCCAGCATTTT.

This clonotype counts as medium-sized. This chain uses TRBV6-5 with TRBJ2-5; 10 bases align to TRBD2. From germline, CDR1 is MNHEY and CDR2 SVGAGI. V gave up 7 bases and J gave up 5 bases; unmatched junction bases: 10. There are 15 residues in the CDR3. The CDR3 spells CASIRIAGGGETQYF. The CDR3 DNA is TGTGCCAGCATCCGGATAGCGGGAGGCGGTGAGACCCAGTACTTC.

This clonotype was seen at least ten times. The J gene is TRBJ1-5, the V gene TRBV19; 8 nucleotides match TRBD1. CDR3 length: 16 amino acids. Germline values: CDR1 LNHDA, CDR2 SQIVND (reference sequence). Trimming removed 8 bases from V and 6 bases from J; junction bases left unmatched: 15. Written as DNA, the CDR3 is TGTGCCAGTTCCCCCGGGACAGGCCCGGGCAGTCAGCCCCAGCATTTT. Translated, it gives CASSPGTGPGSQPQHF.

This clonotype was recorded at least ten times. The gene calls are TRBV11-3 and TRBJ1-5, with TRBD1 as a possible D gene (5 bases). Per the germline V gene, CDR1 is SGHNT and CDR2 is YENEEA. The length of the CDR3 is 16 residues. The V gene lost 1 base and the J gene lost 3 bases, with 13 bases spanning the gap. DNA for the CDR3: TGTGCCAGCAGCTTAGGATGGGGGGGGGACAATCAGCCCCAGCATTTT. This encodes CASSLGWGGDNQPQHF. The full variable domain, rest sourced from reference TRBV11-3 and TRBJ1-5, is EAGVVQSPRYKIIEKKQPVAFWCNPISGHNTLYWYLQNLGQGPELLIRYENEEAVDDSQLPKDRFSAERLKGVDSTLKIQPAELGDSAVYLCASSLGWGGDNQPQHFGDGTRLSIL.

In its sample, this clonotype was seen many times. This chain uses TRBV20-1 with TRBJ1-1, with 10 bases identical to TRBD1. The CDR3 length is 13 residues. Germline CDR1 is DFQATT and CDR2 is SNEGSKA (reference sequence). In nucleotides, the CDR3 is TGCAGCGCTCAGGACAGGGGGATAGGTGAAGCTTTCTTT. This encodes CSAQDRGIGEAFF.

This sequence joins TRBV29-1 and TRBJ2-5; D gene ambiguous. The germline V gene has CDR1 SQVTM and CDR2 ANQGSEA. CDR3 length: 14 residues. The ends were cut back, 1 base at V and 1 base at J, with 10 bases in the middle. CDR3 sequence (DNA): TGCAGCGTTGAAGTTGCGAGATCCCAAGAGACCCAGTACTTC. Translation: CSVEVARSQETQYF.

This clonotype was counted at least ten times. The chain combines TRBV6-2 or TRBV6-3 with TRBJ1-2, with D uncertain. Germline values: CDR1 MNHEY, CDR2 SVGEGT. The V and J ends lost 4 bases and 7 bases respectively, with 13 bases between them. The CDR3 is 13 amino acids. CDR3 region: CASSLSIPGGYTF. The CDR3 nucleotides are TGTGCCAGCAGTTTAAGTATTCCCGGTGGCTACACCTTC.

This chain joins TRBV2 and TRBJ2-7; 9 nucleotides match TRBD2. V shed 6 bases and J 4 bases; nucleotides not matched to a gene: 19. CDR1 is SNHLY and CDR2 is FYNNEI in the germline V gene. The CDR3 has 18 amino acids. Here the CDR3 reads CASSGSKGASGNLYEQYF. The CDR3 DNA is TGTGCCAGCAGCGGCTCTAAGGGGGCTAGCGGGAACCTATACGAGCAGTACTTC. The complete variable domain, with remaining parts taken from reference TRBV2 and TRBJ2-7, reads EPEVTQTPSHQVTQMGQEVILRCVPISNHLYFYWYRQILGQKVEFLVSFYNNEISEKSEIFDDQFSVERPDGSNFTLKIRSTKLEDSAMYFCASSGSKGASGNLYEQYFGPGTRLTVT.

This clonotype was counted at least ten times. This CDR3 is CASSLNPGMNTEAFF. The CDR3 DNA reads TGTGCCAGCAGCTTAAACCCAGGAATGAACACTGAAGCTTTCTTT. The rearrangement uses TRBV7-3 and TRBJ1-1; no definite D call. V lost 1 base to trimming and J lost 0 bases, with 9 bases between them. The CDR3 runs 15 residues. CDR1 SGHTA and CDR2 FQGTGA come from the germline V gene.

The genes are TRBV12-5 and TRBJ2-1; D is unclear. Trimming left V 8 bases short and J 0 bases short, with 11 bases between. CDR1 is LGHNT and CDR2 is FRNRAP in the germline V gene. This CDR3 is built from 14 residues. CDR3 bases: TGTGCTAGTTTCCGGTCTAGCTCCTACAATGAGCAGTTCTTC. Its protein is CASFRSSSYNEQFF.

The V and J genes are TRBV6-1 and TRBJ1-6; TRBD1 matches 10 bases. Germline loops: CDR1 MNHNS, CDR2 SASEGT. CDR3 size: 14 residues. The junction had 6 bases not matched to a gene; V was cut back by 7 bases and J by 9 bases. The CDR3 sequence: CASTGGTGVSPLHF. DNA for the CDR3: TGTGCCAGCACCGGGGGGACAGGGGTTTCACCCCTCCACTTT.

This clonotype was observed at least ten times. This chain connects TRBV7-9 to TRBJ2-7; D gene ambiguous. Trimming pared 6 bases from V and 0 bases from J, leaving 9 bases between. The germline CDR1 and CDR2 sequences are SEHNR and FQNEAQ (reference sequence). The CDR3 is 13 amino acids. The CDR3 loop reads CASRGTVSYEQYF. The CDR3 DNA sequence: TGTGCCAGCAGGGGTACAGTCTCCTACGAGCAGTACTTC. Variable domain in full (rest from reference TRBV7-9 and TRBJ2-7): DTGVSQNPRHKITKRGQNVTFRCDPISEHNRLYWYRQTLGQGPEFLTYFQNEAQLEKSRLLSDRFSAERPKGSFSTLEIQRTEQGDSAMYLCASRGTVSYEQYFGPGTRLTVT.

The table lists this clonotype with many counts. This chain joins TRBV5-1 and TRBJ1-2, with 12 bases that match TRBD1. The length of the CDR3 is 16 residues. CDR1 is SGHRS and CDR2 is YFSETQ in the germline V gene. V trimming: 3 bases; J trimming: 4 bases; junction bases outside the gene matches: 7. The CDR3 is CASSSGTGGAGYGYTF. The CDR3 DNA is TGCGCCAGCAGCTCCGGGACAGGGGGCGCGGGCTATGGCTACACCTTC.

The table lists this clonotype with a few counts. The rearrangement joins TRBV14 to TRBJ2-7, with D perhaps given as TRBD1 or TRBD2 (5 bases each). The V and J ends lost 6 bases and 3 bases respectively, with 18 bases between them. The CDR3 is made up of 15 amino acids. CDR1 SGHDN and CDR2 FVKESK come from the germline V gene. CDR3 in DNA: TGTGCCAGCAGTCGCGGACACGGACTTTACTACGAGCAGTACTTC. The encoded protein is CASSRGHGLYYEQYF.

V usage is TRBV6-2 or TRBV6-3 and J usage is TRBJ1-5; D is unresolved. Deletions cut 2 bases from V and 11 bases from J, with 13 bases between. Germline V gene lookup returns CDR1 MNHEY and CDR2 SVGEGT. The CDR3 length is 13 residues. The CDR3 protein is CASSYPDVSAQHF. CDR3 coding DNA: TGTGCCAGCAGTTACCCGGACGTTAGCGCCCAGCATTTT.

This clonotype was observed many times. The chain employs TRBV12-3 or TRBV12-4 and TRBJ1-1, with a tentative D call TRBD1 (5 bases). Trimming cost V 4 bases and J 7 bases, with 13 bases left between them. The CDR3 runs 13 residues. CDR3 region: CASSSGDPHEAFF. CDR3 nucleotides: TGTGCCAGCAGTTCGGGGGACCCACATGAAGCTTTCTTT.

The chain recombines TRBV7-8 with TRBJ2-5, with 10 bases aligning to TRBD2. Germline assignment: CDR1 SGHVS and CDR2 FQNEAQ. CDR3 length: 16 amino acids. The ends lost 0 bases at V and 8 bases at J; junction bases unmatched: 9. The CDR3 is CASSLALTGTSETQYF. The CDR3 coding sequence is TGTGCCAGCAGCTTAGCCCTCACCGGGACTAGCGAAACCCAGTACTTC. The full variable domain, in which reference TRBV7-8 and TRBJ2-5 provide the parts outside the CDR3, is GAGVSQSPRYKVAKRGQDVALRCDPISGHVSLFWYQQALGQGPEFLTYFQNEAQLDKSGLPSDRFFAERPEGSVSTLKIQRTQQEDSAVYLCASSLALTGTSETQYFGPGTRLLVL.

This clonotype occurred many times. This rearrangement joins TRBV2 to TRBJ2-7, with unresolved D. Germline-derived CDR1 and CDR2 are SNHLY and FYNNEI. This CDR3 is 11 amino acids long. With 8 bases removed from V and 9 bases from J, the gap between germline ends came to 14 bases. The CDR3: CASEDGVRQYF. The CDR3 DNA follows: TGTGCCAGCGAAGATGGGGTAAGGCAGTACTTC.